The 24 T cell receptor beta chains below come from one sample, sequenced in a study of blood T cell repertoires in COVID-19. The protocol was immunoSEQ multiplex PCR, while the TCRdb copy is restricted to in-frame clones and leaves out a portion. The data hold over 85,000 clones, with 85% to 90% observed a single time. Sequencing was done on a sample of peripheral blood. These receptors all stem from a woman older than 75 with active COVID-19.

The chain uses TRBV6-5 and TRBJ1-2; perhaps TRBD1 as D (6 bases). From germline, CDR1 is MNHEY and CDR2 SVGAGI. Trimming stripped 0 bases from V and 2 bases from J, with 13 bases between. CDR3 length equals 16 residues. CDR3 sequence reads: CASSYSGGGQNYGYTF. The DNA of the CDR3 is TGTGCCAGCAGTTACTCCGGTGGTGGACAGAACTATGGCTACACCTTC.

V gene TRBV7-3 combines with J gene TRBJ2-5; TRBD2 is a possible D gene (5 bases). The V and J ends lost 2 bases and 5 bases respectively, with 12 bases between them. The CDR3 has 14 residues. Germline CDR1 is SGHTA and CDR2 is FQGTGA. CDR3 DNA: TGTGCCAGCAGCTTATTCCGGGATAGTGAGACCCAGTACTTC. Its protein product is CASSLFRDSETQYF.

The gene calls are TRBV14 and TRBJ2-1, with D perhaps matching TRBD2 (6 bases). The V gene's germline CDR1 is SGHDN and CDR2 FVKESK. Trimming removed 3 bases from V and 4 bases from J, with 10 bases in between. The CDR3 has 14 amino acids. Here the CDR3 DNA reads TGTGCCAGCAGCCAGGGGGACTGGTACAATGAGCAGTTCTTC. Its translation is CASSQGDWYNEQFF.

V gene TRBV11-2 combines with J gene TRBJ2-3; D is possibly TRBD1 (5 bases). Trimming left V 5 bases short and J 1 base short, with 19 bases between. The CDR3 contains 17 residues. Germline V gives CDR1 SGHAT, CDR2 FQNNGV. In nucleotides, the CDR3 is TGTGCCAGCAGCCCGAGACCCCAGGGTTTCGGCACAGATACGCAGTATTTT. Protein sequence: CASSPRPQGFGTDTQYF.

This clone showed up just a few times. The chain combines TRBV7-9 with TRBJ1-6; D is uncertain. In germline, CDR1 is SEHNR, CDR2 FQNEAQ (reference sequence). This CDR3 has 13 amino acids. V lost 1 base and J 10 bases, leaving 8 bases between the germline ends. Here the CDR3 reads CASSLDGGSPLHF. CDR3 nucleotide sequence: TGTGCCAGCAGCTTAGACGGAGGATCACCCCTCCACTTT. Together with reference TRBV7-9 and TRBJ1-6, the CDR3 gives the full variable domain: DTGVSQNPRHKITKRGQNVTFRCDPISEHNRLYWYRQTLGQGPEFLTYFQNEAQLEKSRLLSDRFSAERPKGSFSTLEIQRTEQGDSAMYLCASSLDGGSPLHFGNGTRLTVT.

The V call is TRBV28, the J call TRBJ2-7, with D possibly matching TRBD1 (6 bases). The CDR3 spans 11 residues. V lost 7 bases and J lost 4, with 8 bases in between. CDR1 is MDHEN and CDR2 is SYDVKM in the germline V gene. CDR3 DNA: TGTGCCAGCACAGGGGCATACGAGCAGTACTTC. Residues: CASTGAYEQYF.

The V call is TRBV6-2 or TRBV6-3, the J call TRBJ2-2, with TRBD1 matching over 9 bases. CDR1 is MNHEY, CDR2 SVGEGT, per germline. J was trimmed by 1 base and V by 2 bases; bases with no gene match: 8. The CDR3 contains 18 residues. The chain's CDR3 is CASSYGSGTGRNTGELFF. DNA for the CDR3: TGTGCCAGCAGTTACGGCTCCGGGACAGGGAGGAACACCGGGGAGCTGTTTTTT.

The table lists this clone with a few counts. V usage is TRBV4-3 and J usage is TRBJ2-7; 12 positions match TRBD2. With V trimmed by 1 base and J by 10 bases, 2 bases remained unmatched. The CDR3 spans 13 residues. Germline V gene data show CDR1 as LGHNA and CDR2 as YSLEER. The CDR3 spells CASSQGLAGDQYF. Written as DNA, the CDR3 is TGCGCCAGCAGCCAAGGACTAGCGGGGGATCAGTACTTC.

The chain has TRBV28 and TRBJ2-7, with D possibly being TRBD1 (6 bases). Trimming shortened V by 2 bases and J by 5 bases, and 13 bases separated the two germline ends. This CDR3 has 14 amino acids. Germline CDR1 reads MDHEN; CDR2 reads SYDVKM. CDR3 in amino acids: CASSLTGNKHEQYF. In DNA form, the CDR3 reads TGTGCCAGCAGTTTAACAGGGAATAAGCACGAGCAGTACTTC.

CDR3 region: CASSKALKEVSVGNEQFF. The CDR3 coding sequence is TGTGCCAGCAGCAAAGCGCTAAAGGAGGTCTCGGTGGGCAATGAGCAGTTCTTC. The chain links TRBV21-1 to TRBJ2-1; the listed D gene, TRBD2, was not tested against the DNA. TRBV21-1 is flagged as a pseudogene. The CDR3 totals 18 residues.

The genes are TRBV5-8 and TRBJ2-1; 12 nucleotides align to TRBD2. This CDR3 spans 15 amino acids. Looked up from germline, CDR1 is SGHTS and CDR2 is YDEGEE. The ends lost 0 bases at V and 8 bases at J; junction bases unmatched: 3. The CDR3, as DNA: TGTGCCAGCAGCTTGGATCTAGCGGGAGGGTATGAGCAGTTCTTC. This codes for CASSLDLAGGYEQFF.

This clone was counted a single time. The chain couples TRBV18 to TRBJ2-1; 14 bases are shared with TRBD2. Germline CDR1 KGHSH, CDR2 LQKENI. After removal of 3 bases from V and 4 bases from J, the junction contained 5 bases not matched to a gene. This CDR3 is 17 amino acids long. For the CDR3, the DNA is TGTGCCAGCTCACCGAAGACTAGCGGGAGGGGGTACAATGAGCAGTTCTTC. Translated: CASSPKTSGRGYNEQFF.

The chain has TRBV24-1 and TRBJ2-2; tentative D call: TRBD1 (6 bases). Germline CDR1 is KGHDR and CDR2 is SFDVKD. The CDR3 covers 17 residues. V lost 3 bases, J lost 5 bases, and 18 bases lay in between. As DNA, the CDR3 is TGTGCCACCAGTGATCCTATCAGGGGTGCCTTGACCGGGGAGCTGTTTTTT. It encodes CATSDPIRGALTGELFF.

This chain connects TRBV7-2 to TRBJ2-2; TRBD2 agrees at 7 bases. The trim removed 3 bases at V and 6 bases at J, leaving 7 bases unmatched. Germline CDR1 SGHTA, CDR2 FQGNSA. CDR3 length: 15 amino acids. The CDR3 DNA follows: TGTGCCAGCAGCTTTTATAGCGGGTGGTCCGGGGAGCTGTTTTTT. It yields the protein CASSFYSGWSGELFF.

V is TRBV4-3 and J is TRBJ2-1; D is perhaps TRBD2 (5 bases). This CDR3 comprises 13 residues. Germline V lookup: CDR1 LGHNA, CDR2 YSLEER. V was shortened by 4 bases and J by 3 bases, with 7 bases between the two germline ends. The DNA for the CDR3 is TGCGCCAGCAGCCGAGGAGGCTACAATGAGCAGTTCTTC. Translated: CASSRGGYNEQFF.

The chain uses TRBV5-8 and TRBJ1-5; the D gene is possibly TRBD1 (5 bases). The germline CDR1 and CDR2 sequences are SGHTS and YDEGEE. Trimming stripped 3 bases from V and 1 base from J, with 8 bases between. The CDR3 runs to 14 residues. CDR3 DNA sequence: TGTGCCAGCAGCTGGAGACAGAGCAATCAGCCCCAGCATTTT. The encoded protein is CASSWRQSNQPQHF.

The J gene is TRBJ1-5, the V gene TRBV11-2, with 8 nucleotides matching TRBD1. V was pared by 2 bases and J by 0 bases, with 3 bases of the junction left unmatched. Germline CDR1 and CDR2: SGHAT and FQNNGV. The CDR3 runs to 16 residues. CDR3 nucleotides: TGTGCCAGCAGCTTAACGGACAGGGCTAGCAATCAGCCCCAGCATTTT. Protein: CASSLTDRASNQPQHF.

V gene TRBV10-3 combines with J gene TRBJ1-3; TRBD1 is a possible D gene (5 bases). The CDR3 length is 14 residues. CDR1 ENHRY and CDR2 SYGVKD come from the germline V gene. The ends were cut back, 6 bases at V and 0 bases at J, with 9 bases in the middle. The CDR3 here is CAISDSNSGNTIYF. In nucleotides, the CDR3 is TGTGCCATCAGCGACAGTAACTCTGGAAACACCATATATTTT.

As to this clone: The identical CDR3 is also encoded by other nucleotide sequences in the sample. The chain combines TRBV7-2 with TRBJ2-7; 7 nucleotides align to TRBD2. The CDR3 is 15 amino acids. J gave up 0 bases and V 5 bases, and 7 bases lay outside the gene matches. Germline CDR1 and CDR2: SGHTA and FQGNSA. The CDR3 sequence is CASSPAGTSSYEQYF. CDR3 DNA: TGTGCCAGCAGCCCAGCGGGAACAAGCTCCTACGAGCAGTACTTC.

This chain uses TRBV27 with TRBJ1-5; 7 bases map to TRBD1. The CDR3 consists of 18 residues. With V trimmed by 1 base and J by 3 bases, 12 bases remained unmatched. Per the germline V gene, CDR1 is MNHEY and CDR2 is SMNVEV (reference sequence). The CDR3 sequence: CASSLFPPTGFVNQPQHF. DNA of the CDR3: TGTGCCAGCAGTTTATTTCCACCGACAGGGTTTGTCAATCAGCCCCAGCATTTT.

The rearrangement uses TRBV28 and TRBJ2-5; D perhaps matches TRBD2 (6 bases). The V end lost 7 bases, the J end lost 2 bases, and 17 bases lay between the germline ends. CDR1 and CDR2 from the germline V gene are MDHEN and SYDVKM. The CDR3 contains 15 residues. For the CDR3, the DNA is TGTGCCAGCACCCTAATGCCCGGGGGTCAAGAGACCCAGTACTTC. Translating it yields CASTLMPGGQETQYF.

This rearrangement joins TRBV7-2 to TRBJ1-5, with 7 bases identical to TRBD1. The V gene end was trimmed by 2 bases and the J gene end by 1 base; junction bases not matched to a gene: 2. CDR1 and CDR2 from the germline V gene are SGHTA and FQGNSA. The CDR3 has 15 residues. CDR3 sequence reads: CASSLQGESNQPQHF. The CDR3 nucleotides are TGTGCCAGCAGCTTACAGGGGGAGAGCAATCAGCCCCAGCATTTT. Looking up the rest from reference TRBV7-2 and TRBJ1-5 gives the full variable domain: GAGVSQSPSNKVTEKGKDVELRCDPISGHTALYWYRQSLGQGLEFLIYFQGNSAPDKSGLPSDRFSAERTGGSVSTLTIQRTQQEDSAVYLCASSLQGESNQPQHFGDGTRLSIL.

This sequence joins TRBV7-2 and TRBJ2-7; 8 positions match TRBD2. CDR3 length: 15 amino acids. Germline V gene lookup returns CDR1 SGHTA and CDR2 FQGNSA. V lost 5 bases and J lost 3; bases outside the gene matches: 9. CDR3 loop: CASSRPPAGDYEQYF. The CDR3 DNA follows: TGTGCCAGCAGCCGCCCCCCAGCGGGGGACTACGAGCAGTACTTC.

The genes are TRBV4-1 and TRBJ2-5; 14 bases are shared with TRBD2. The trim removed 1 base at V and 2 bases at J, leaving 6 bases unmatched. Per the germline V gene, CDR1 is MGHRA and CDR2 is YSYEKL. The length of the CDR3 is 18 residues. CDR3 DNA: TGCGCCAGCAGCCAAGGGACTAGCGGGAGGCCCTTACAAGAGACCCAGTACTTC. Its protein is CASSQGTSGRPLQETQYF.